This T cell receptor (beta chain) appears in the sequencing data of a study of lymphopenia after photon versus proton radiotherapy. Concerning this clone: Antigen: not known.

Produced via immunoSEQ multiplex PCR; TCRdb's table is partial and in-frame only. Of about 64,000 clones listed, around 90% are singletons. General study findings and limits: A bigger post-nadir fall in TCR diversity correlated inversely with survival time in deceased patients.

V lost 1 base, J lost 5 bases, and 11 bases lay in between. The CDR3 has 13 amino acids. Germline CDR1 GTSNPN, CDR2 SVGIG (reference sequence). The source was peripheral blood, collected from a patient treated with proton-based radiotherapy. The TCR sequence derives from an elderly man with esophageal cancer. V and J are TRBV30 and TRBJ1-2; D is ambiguous. The CDR3 loop reads CAWSAPLSYGYTF. In nucleotides, the CDR3 is TGTGCCTGGAGTGCCCCGCTTAGTTATGGCTACACCTTC.